The present entry profiles one T cell receptor (beta chain) with its context. Antigen specificity is unknown. Being one base from a much bigger clone, this may be a read error. Data came from immunoSEQ multiplex PCR; TCRdb stores just in-frame clones and leaves some out. Among 10,000 to 12,000 clones, 65% to 80% were seen once, and the ten largest hold 22%. The J segment lost 3 bases and the V segment lost 3 bases, leaving 6 bases of the junction unmatched. The CDR3 totals 15 residues. CDR1 and CDR2 from the germline V gene are LGHNA and YNFKEQ. The record originates from a study of T cells in narcolepsy. General observations from the study: Autoreactive HCRT-specific and TRIB2-specific clonotypes were marked in same-patient CSF-versus-blood CD4+ comparisons.

Sequenced material: CD45RA- memory CD8+ T cells from PBMCs. The gene calls are TRBV4-2 and TRBJ2-7; 9 bases are shared with TRBD1. The sequence was obtained from a human donor with narcolepsy. The CDR3 here is CASSHGTGLLYEQYF. The CDR3 nucleotides are TGTGCCAGCAGCCACGGGACAGGGCTCCTCTACGAGCAGTACTTC.